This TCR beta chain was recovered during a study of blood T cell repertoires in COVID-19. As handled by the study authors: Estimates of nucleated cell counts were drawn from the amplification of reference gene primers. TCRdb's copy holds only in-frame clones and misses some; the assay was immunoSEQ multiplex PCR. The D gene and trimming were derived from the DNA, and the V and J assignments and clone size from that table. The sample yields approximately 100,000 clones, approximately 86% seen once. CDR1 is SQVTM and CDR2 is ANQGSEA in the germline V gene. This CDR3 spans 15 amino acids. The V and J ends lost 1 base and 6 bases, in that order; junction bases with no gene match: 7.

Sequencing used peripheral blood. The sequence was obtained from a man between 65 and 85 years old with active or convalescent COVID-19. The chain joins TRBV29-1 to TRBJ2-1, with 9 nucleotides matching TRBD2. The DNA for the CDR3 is TGCAGCGTTGAAGTCGGAATGCGGGGGGGCAATGAGCAGTTCTTC. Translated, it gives CSVEVGMRGGNEQFF.